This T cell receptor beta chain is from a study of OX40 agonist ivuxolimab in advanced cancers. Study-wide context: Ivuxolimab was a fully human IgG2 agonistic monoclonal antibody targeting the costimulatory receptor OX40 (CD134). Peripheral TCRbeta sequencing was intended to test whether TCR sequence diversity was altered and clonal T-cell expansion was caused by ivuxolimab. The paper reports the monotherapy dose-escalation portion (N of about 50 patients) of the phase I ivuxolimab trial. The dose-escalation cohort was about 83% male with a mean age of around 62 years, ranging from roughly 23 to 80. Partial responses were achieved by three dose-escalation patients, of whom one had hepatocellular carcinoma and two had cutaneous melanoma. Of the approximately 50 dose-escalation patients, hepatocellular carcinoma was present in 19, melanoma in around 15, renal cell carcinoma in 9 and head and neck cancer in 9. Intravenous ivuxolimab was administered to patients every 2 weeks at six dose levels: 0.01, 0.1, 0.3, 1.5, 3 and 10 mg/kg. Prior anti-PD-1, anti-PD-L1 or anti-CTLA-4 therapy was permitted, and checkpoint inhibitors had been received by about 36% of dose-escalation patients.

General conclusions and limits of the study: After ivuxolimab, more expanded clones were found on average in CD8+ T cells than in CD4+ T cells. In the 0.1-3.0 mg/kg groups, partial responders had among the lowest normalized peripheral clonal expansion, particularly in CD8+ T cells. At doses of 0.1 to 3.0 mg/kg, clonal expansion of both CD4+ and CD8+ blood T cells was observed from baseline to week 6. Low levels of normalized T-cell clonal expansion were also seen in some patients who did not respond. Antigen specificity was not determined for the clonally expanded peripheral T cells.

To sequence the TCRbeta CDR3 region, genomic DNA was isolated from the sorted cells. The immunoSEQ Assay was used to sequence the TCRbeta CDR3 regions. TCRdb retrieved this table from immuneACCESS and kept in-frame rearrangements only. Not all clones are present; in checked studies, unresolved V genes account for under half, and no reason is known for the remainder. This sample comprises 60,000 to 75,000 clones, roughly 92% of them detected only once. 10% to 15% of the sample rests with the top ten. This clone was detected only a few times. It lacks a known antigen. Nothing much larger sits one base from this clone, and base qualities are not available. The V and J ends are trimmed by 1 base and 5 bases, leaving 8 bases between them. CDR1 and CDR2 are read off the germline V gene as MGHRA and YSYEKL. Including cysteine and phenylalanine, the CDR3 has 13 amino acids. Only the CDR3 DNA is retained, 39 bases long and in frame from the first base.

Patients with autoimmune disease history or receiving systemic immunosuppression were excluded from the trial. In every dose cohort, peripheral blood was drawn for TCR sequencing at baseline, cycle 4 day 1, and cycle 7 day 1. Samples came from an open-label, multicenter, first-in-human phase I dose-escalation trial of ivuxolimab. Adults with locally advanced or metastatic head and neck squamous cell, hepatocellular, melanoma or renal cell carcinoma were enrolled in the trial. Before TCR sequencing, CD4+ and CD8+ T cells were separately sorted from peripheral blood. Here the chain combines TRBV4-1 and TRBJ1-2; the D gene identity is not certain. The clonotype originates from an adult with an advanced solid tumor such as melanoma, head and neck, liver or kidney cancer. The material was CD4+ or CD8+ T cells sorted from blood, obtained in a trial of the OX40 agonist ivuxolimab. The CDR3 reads CASSQAAAYGYTF. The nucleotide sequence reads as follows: TGCGCCAGCAGCCAAGCAGCGGCATATGGCTACACCTTC.